The clone carrying this TCR beta chain was found a few times. The sample originates from a study of blood T cell repertoires in COVID-19. The V gene's germline CDR1 is MGHDK and CDR2 SYGVNS. Trimming took 5 bases from V and 0 from J, leaving 11 bases between them. This CDR3 is 15 amino acids long. The assay was immunoSEQ multiplex PCR, and TCRdb's table has in-frame clones only and misses some. The table has approximately 210,000 clones, about 83% seen once; the top ten hold 6% to 8.5%. Sequenced sample: peripheral blood. The rearrangement joins TRBV25-1 to TRBJ2-1; no reliable D call. The sequence was collected from a woman in her fifties or sixties with active or convalescent COVID-19. CDR3 sequence reads: CASSNIESSYNEQFF. The CDR3 nucleotides are TGTGCCAGCAGTAACATTGAAAGCTCCTACAATGAGCAGTTCTTC. The full variable domain, rest sourced from reference TRBV25-1 and TRBJ2-1, is EADIYQTPRYLVIGTGKKITLECSQTMGHDKMYWYQQDPGMELHLIHYSYGVNSTEKGDLSSESTVSRIRTEHFPLTLESARPSHTSQYLCASSNIESSYNEQFFGPGTRLTVL.